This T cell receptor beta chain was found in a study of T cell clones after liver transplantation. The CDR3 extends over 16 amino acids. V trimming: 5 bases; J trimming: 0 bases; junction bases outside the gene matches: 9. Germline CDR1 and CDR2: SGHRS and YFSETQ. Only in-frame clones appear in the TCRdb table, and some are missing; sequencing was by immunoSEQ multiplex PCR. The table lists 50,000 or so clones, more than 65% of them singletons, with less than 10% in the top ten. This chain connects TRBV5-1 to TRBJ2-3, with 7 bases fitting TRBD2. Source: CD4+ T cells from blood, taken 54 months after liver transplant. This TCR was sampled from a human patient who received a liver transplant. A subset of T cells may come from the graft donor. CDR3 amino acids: CASSLRLATSTDTQYF. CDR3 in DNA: TGCGCCAGCAGTTTACGACTAGCAACTAGCACAGATACGCAGTATTTT. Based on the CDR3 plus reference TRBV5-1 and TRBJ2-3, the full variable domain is KAGVTQTPRYLIKTRGQQVTLSCSPISGHRSVSWYQQTPGQGLQFLFEYFSETQRNKGNFPGRFSGRQFSNSRSEMNVSTLELGDSALYLCASSLRLATSTDTQYFGPGTRLTVL.